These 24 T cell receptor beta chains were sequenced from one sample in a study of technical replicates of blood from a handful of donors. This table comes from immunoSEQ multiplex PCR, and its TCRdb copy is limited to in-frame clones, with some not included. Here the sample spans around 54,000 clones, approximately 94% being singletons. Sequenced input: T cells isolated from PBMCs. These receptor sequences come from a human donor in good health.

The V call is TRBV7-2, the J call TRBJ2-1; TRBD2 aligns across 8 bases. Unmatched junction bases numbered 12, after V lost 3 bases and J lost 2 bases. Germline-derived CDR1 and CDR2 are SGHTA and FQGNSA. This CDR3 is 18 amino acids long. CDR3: CASSFMSGGGITYNEQFF. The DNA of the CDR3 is TGTGCCAGCAGCTTTATGAGTGGCGGGGGGATAACCTACAATGAGCAGTTCTTC.

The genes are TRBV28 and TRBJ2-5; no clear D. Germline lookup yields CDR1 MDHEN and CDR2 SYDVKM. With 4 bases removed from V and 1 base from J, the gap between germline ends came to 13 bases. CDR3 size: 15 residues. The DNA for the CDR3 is TGTGCCAGCAGTTCCGCTCTAGGTAGCCAAGAGACCCAGTACTTC. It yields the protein CASSSALGSQETQYF.

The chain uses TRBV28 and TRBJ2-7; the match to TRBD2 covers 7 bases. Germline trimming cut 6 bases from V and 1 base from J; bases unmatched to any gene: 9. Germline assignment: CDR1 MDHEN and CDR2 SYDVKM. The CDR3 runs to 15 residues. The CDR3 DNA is TGTGCCAGCAGGCCAGGCCCTAGCGGATCCTACGAGCAGTACTTC. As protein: CASRPGPSGSYEQYF.

CDR3: CASSPSGNHGYTF. As DNA, the CDR3 is TGTGCCAGCAGCCCTTCAGGGAACCATGGCTACACCTTC. The chain uses TRBV9 and TRBJ1-2, with D perhaps matching TRBD1 (5 bases). Per germline, CDR1 SGDLS and CDR2 YYNGEE. Trimming took 4 bases from V and 6 from J, leaving 13 bases between them. The CDR3 runs 13 residues. Using reference TRBV9 and TRBJ1-2 for the parts outside the CDR3, the full variable domain is DSGVTQTPKHLITATGQRVTLRCSPRSGDLSVYWYQQSLDQGLQFLIQYYNGEERAKGNILERFSAQQFPDLHSELNLSSLELGDSALYFCASSPSGNHGYTFGSGTRLTVV.

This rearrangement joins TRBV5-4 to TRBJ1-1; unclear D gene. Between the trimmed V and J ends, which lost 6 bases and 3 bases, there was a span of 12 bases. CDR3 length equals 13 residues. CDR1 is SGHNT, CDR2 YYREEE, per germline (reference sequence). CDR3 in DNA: TGTGCCAGCAATTTGTCCCCCGACACTGAAGCTTTCTTT. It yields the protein CASNLSPDTEAFF.

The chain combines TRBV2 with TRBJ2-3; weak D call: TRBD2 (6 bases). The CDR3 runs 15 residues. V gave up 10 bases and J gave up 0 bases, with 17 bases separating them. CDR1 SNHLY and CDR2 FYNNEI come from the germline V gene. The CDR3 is CAINPPGTSTDTQYF. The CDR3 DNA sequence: TGTGCCATCAACCCTCCCGGGACTAGCACAGATACGCAGTATTTT.

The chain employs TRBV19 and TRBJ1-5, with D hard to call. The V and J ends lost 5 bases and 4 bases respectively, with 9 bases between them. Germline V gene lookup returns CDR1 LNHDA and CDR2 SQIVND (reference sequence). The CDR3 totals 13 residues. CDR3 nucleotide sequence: TGTGCCAGTAGTTCGGTGCCTAATCAGCCCCAGCATTTT. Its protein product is CASSSVPNQPQHF.

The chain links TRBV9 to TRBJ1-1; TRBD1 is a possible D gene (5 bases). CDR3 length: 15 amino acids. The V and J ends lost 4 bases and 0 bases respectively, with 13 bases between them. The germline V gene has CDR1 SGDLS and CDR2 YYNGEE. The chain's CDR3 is CASSYRGHLNTEAFF. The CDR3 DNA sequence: TGTGCCAGCAGCTACCGTGGACACCTGAACACTGAAGCTTTCTTT.

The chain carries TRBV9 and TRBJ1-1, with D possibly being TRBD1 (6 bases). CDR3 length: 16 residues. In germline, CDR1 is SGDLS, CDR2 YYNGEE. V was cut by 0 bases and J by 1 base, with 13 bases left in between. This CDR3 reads CASSVEKGEGNTEAFF. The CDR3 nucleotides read TGTGCCAGCAGCGTAGAGAAGGGGGAAGGGAACACTGAAGCTTTCTTT. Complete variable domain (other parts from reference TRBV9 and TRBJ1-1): DSGVTQTPKHLITATGQRVTLRCSPRSGDLSVYWYQQSLDQGLQFLIQYYNGEERAKGNILERFSAQQFPDLHSELNLSSLELGDSALYFCASSVEKGEGNTEAFFGQGTRLTVV.

CDR3 residues: CASSLAGTEYEQYF. CDR3 DNA sequence: TGTGCCAGCAGCTTAGCCGGGACAGAATACGAGCAGTACTTC. This chain uses TRBV7-9 with TRBJ2-7; TRBD1 aligns across 7 bases. Germline lookup yields CDR1 SEHNR and CDR2 FQNEAQ (reference sequence). The V and J ends lost 0 bases and 4 bases, in that order; junction bases with no gene match: 3. The CDR3 has 14 amino acids.

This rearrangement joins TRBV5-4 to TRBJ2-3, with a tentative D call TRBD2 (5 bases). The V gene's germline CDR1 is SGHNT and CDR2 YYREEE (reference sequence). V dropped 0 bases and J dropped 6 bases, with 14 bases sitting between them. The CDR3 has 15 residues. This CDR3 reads CASSLGELWADTQYF. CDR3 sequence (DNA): TGTGCCAGCAGCTTGGGGGAGCTTTGGGCGGATACGCAGTATTTT.

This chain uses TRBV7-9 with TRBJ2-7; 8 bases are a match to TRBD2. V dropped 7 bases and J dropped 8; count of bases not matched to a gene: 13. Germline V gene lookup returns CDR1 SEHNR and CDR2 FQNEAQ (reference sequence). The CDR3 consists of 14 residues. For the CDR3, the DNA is TGTGCCAGCATTAATTTCCCGGGAGGGCAAAAGCAGTACTTC. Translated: CASINFPGGQKQYF. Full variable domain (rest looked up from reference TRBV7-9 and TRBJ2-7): DTGVSQNPRHKITKRGQNVTFRCDPISEHNRLYWYRQTLGQGPEFLTYFQNEAQLEKSRLLSDRFSAERPKGSFSTLEIQRTEQGDSAMYLCASINFPGGQKQYFGPGTRLTVT.

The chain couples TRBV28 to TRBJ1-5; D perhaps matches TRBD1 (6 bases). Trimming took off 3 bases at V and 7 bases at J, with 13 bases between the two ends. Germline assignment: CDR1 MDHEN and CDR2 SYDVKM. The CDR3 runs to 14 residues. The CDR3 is CASSLLQGRQPQHF. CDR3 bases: TGTGCCAGCAGTTTGTTGCAGGGGCGGCAGCCCCAGCATTTT.

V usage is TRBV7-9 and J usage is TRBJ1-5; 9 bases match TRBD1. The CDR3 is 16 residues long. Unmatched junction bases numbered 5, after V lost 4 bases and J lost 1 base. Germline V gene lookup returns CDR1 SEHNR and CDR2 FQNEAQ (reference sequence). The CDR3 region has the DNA TGTGCCAGCAGCTGGGGACAGGGAGGCAGCAATCAGCCCCAGCATTTT. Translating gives CASSWGQGGSNQPQHF.

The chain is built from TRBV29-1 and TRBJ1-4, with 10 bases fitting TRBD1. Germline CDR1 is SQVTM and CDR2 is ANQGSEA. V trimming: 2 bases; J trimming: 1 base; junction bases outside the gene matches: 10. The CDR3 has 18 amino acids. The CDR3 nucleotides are TGCAGCGTTGAACTAGGACAGGGGGTATTGGGAACTAATGAAAAACTGTTTTTT. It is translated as CSVELGQGVLGTNEKLFF.

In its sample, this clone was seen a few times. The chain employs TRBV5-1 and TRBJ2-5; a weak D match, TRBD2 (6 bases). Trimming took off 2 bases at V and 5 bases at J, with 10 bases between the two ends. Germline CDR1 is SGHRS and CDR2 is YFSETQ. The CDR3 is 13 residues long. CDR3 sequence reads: CASSLSSGETQYF. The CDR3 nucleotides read TGCGCCAGCAGCTTATCCAGCGGGGAGACCCAGTACTTC.

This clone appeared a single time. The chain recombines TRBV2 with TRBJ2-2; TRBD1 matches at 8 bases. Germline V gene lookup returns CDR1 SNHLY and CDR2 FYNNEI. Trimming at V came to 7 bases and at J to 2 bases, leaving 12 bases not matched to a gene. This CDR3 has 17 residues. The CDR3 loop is CASNPSSQGVNTGELFF. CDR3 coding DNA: TGTGCCAGCAACCCGTCTTCACAGGGGGTAAACACCGGGGAGCTGTTTTTT.

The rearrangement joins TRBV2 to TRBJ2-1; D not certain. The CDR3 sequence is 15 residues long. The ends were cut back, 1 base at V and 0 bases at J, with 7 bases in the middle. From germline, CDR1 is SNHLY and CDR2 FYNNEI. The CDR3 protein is CASSEVPSSYNEQFF. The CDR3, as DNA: TGTGCCAGCAGTGAAGTCCCGAGCTCCTACAATGAGCAGTTCTTC.

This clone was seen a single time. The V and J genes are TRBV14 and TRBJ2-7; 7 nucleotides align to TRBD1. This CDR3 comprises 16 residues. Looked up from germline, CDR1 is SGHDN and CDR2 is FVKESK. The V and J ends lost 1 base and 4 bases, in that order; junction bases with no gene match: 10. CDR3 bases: TGTGCCAGCAGCCAAGGGGACAGCTGGATATCATACGAGCAGTACTTC. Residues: CASSQGDSWISYEQYF.

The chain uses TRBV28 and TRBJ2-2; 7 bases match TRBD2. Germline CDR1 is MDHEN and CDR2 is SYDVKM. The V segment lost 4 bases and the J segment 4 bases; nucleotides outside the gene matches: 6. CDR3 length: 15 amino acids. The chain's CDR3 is CASSSQREITGELFF. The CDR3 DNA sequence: TGTGCCAGCAGTTCCCAGCGGGAAATCACCGGGGAGCTGTTTTTT.

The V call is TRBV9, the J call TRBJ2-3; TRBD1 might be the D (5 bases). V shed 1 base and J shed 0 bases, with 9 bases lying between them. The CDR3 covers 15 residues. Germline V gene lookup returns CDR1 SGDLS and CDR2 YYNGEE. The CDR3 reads CASSVYRISTDTQYF. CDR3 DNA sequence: TGTGCCAGCAGCGTATACAGGATAAGCACAGATACGCAGTATTTT.

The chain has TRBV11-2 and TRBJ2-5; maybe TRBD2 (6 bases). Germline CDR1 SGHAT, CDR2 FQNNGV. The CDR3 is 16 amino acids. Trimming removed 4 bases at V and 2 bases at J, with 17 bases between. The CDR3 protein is CASSSHPWREQETQYF. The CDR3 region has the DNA TGTGCCAGCAGCTCTCATCCTTGGCGGGAACAAGAGACCCAGTACTTC. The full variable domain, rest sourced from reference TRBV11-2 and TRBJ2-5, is EAGVAQSPRYKIIEKRQSVAFWCNPISGHATLYWYQQILGQGPKLLIQFQNNGVVDDSQLPKDRFSAERLKGVDSTLKIQPAKLEDSAVYLCASSSHPWREQETQYFGPGTRLLVL.

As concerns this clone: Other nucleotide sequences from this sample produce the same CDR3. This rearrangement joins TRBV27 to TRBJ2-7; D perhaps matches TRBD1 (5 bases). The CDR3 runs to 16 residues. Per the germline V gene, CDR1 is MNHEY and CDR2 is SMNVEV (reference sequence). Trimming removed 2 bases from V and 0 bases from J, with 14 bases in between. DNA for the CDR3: TGTGCCAGCAGTTTAAGCCCAGGGTGGGGCTCCTACGAGCAGTACTTC. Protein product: CASSLSPGWGSYEQYF.

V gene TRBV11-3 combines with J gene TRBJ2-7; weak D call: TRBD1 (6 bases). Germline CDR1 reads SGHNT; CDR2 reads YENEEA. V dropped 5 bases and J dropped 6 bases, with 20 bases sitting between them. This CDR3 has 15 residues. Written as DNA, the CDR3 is TGTGCCAGCAGCACCTCTGGGGGCAGCTCGGGCGAGCAGTACTTC. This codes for CASSTSGGSSGEQYF.